The clone carrying this T cell receptor beta chain showed up just a few times. Its antigen is as yet unknown. The data were obtained in a study of T cell responses to AZD1222 COVID-19 vaccine. Study-wide findings and caveats: It was only after the peak T cell response that any repertoires were sampled. Per reports, nearly half of all spike-specific TCRs target regions that are unmutated in variants. Donors were chiefly white British, with a greater number of females, and clonal diversity was perhaps underestimated.

Assay: immunoSEQ multiplex PCR; the TCRdb copy retains only in-frame clones and omits some. The table records approximately 110,000 clones, approximately 90% of them present only once. Trimming pared 2 bases from V and 2 bases from J, leaving 6 bases between. The length of the CDR3 is 14 residues. Germline values: CDR1 KGHDR, CDR2 SFDVKD. Here the sequenced sample was peripheral blood, taken 28 days after the second AZD1222 dose. The sequence was collected from an adult who received the AZD1222 COVID-19 vaccine. The chain combines TRBV24-1 with TRBJ1-5; D perhaps matches TRBD1 (5 bases). The CDR3 nucleotides read TGTGCCACCAGTGATTGGGGGGGCAATCAGCCCCAGCATTTT. Protein product: CATSDWGGNQPQHF.